A single sample is the source of the 9 T cell receptor beta chains below, sequenced in a study of OX40 agonist ivuxolimab in advanced cancers. Data came from immunoSEQ multiplex PCR; TCRdb stores just in-frame clones and leaves some out. The repertoire consists of more than 20,000 clones, with around 90% occurring once and the leading ten covering about 10%. Sequencing was performed on CD4+ or CD8+ T cells sorted from blood, taken in a trial of the OX40 agonist ivuxolimab. The receptors stem from an adult with an advanced solid tumor such as melanoma, head and neck, liver or kidney cancer.

A single count supports this clone. The DNA of the CDR3 is TGTGCCACCAGCAGTTGGGGGATCTACTACACAGATACGCAGTATTTT. Amino acid sequence: CATSSWGIYYTDTQYF. The chain employs TRBV15 and TRBJ2-3; D may be TRBD1 or TRBD2 (5 bases each). There are 16 residues in the CDR3. Germline CDR1 is LNHNV and CDR2 is YYDKDF (reference sequence). V shed 3 bases and J shed 2 bases, with 15 bases lying between them.

The V call is TRBV9, the J call TRBJ1-3, with D possibly being TRBD1 (5 bases). In germline, CDR1 is SGDLS, CDR2 YYNGEE. The CDR3 is 13 residues long. V gave up 6 bases and J gave up 4 bases, with 11 bases separating them. CDR3 residues: CASKGTYGNTIYF. The CDR3, as DNA: TGTGCCAGCAAAGGGACGTACGGAAACACCATATATTTT.

The chain's CDR3 is CASKAYGYTF. DNA of the CDR3: TGTGCCAGCAAAGCTTATGGCTACACCTTC. The genes are TRBV6-5 and TRBJ1-2; D remains unclear. Per the germline V gene, CDR1 is MNHEY and CDR2 is SVGAGI. Deletions cut 7 bases from V and 5 bases from J, with 5 bases between. The CDR3 sequence is 10 residues long.

The chain joins TRBV7-9 to TRBJ1-1, with a tentative D call TRBD1 (6 bases). Germline values: CDR1 SEHNR, CDR2 FQNEAQ (reference sequence). Trimming took 5 bases from V and 8 from J, leaving 21 bases between them. The CDR3 is 15 amino acids. The CDR3 DNA reads as TGTGCCAGCAGCCCCCGGTGGTGGGGGGCTCCAGAAGCTTTCTTT. It encodes CASSPRWWGAPEAFF. The full variable domain, in which reference TRBV7-9 and TRBJ1-1 provide the parts outside the CDR3, is DTGVSQNPRHKITKRGQNVTFRCDPISEHNRLYWYRQTLGQGPEFLTYFQNEAQLEKSRLLSDRFSAERPKGSFSTLEIQRTEQGDSAMYLCASSPRWWGAPEAFFGQGTRLTVV.

The CDR3 protein is CASSMSRENTEAFF. DNA for the CDR3: TGTGCCAGTAGTATGAGCAGGGAGAACACTGAAGCTTTCTTT. This chain links TRBV19 with TRBJ1-1; tentative D call: TRBD1 (5 bases). The CDR3 extends over 14 amino acids. V was pared by 3 bases and J by 1 base, with 9 bases between. Looked up from germline, CDR1 is LNHDA and CDR2 is SQIVND (reference sequence).

The chain combines TRBV2 with TRBJ1-2; perhaps TRBD1 as D (5 bases). Trimming left V 8 bases short and J 3 bases short, with 13 bases between. This CDR3 is built from 13 residues. CDR1 SNHLY and CDR2 FYNNEI come from the germline V gene. CDR3 sequence reads: CASGPRGDYGYTF. The CDR3 DNA reads as TGTGCCAGCGGCCCACGAGGGGACTATGGCTACACCTTC.

The chain joins TRBV7-9 to TRBJ2-2; D call uncertain. CDR3 length: 16 amino acids. V was shortened by 6 bases and J by 4 bases, with 18 bases between the two germline ends. Germline V gene lookup returns CDR1 SEHNR and CDR2 FQNEAQ (reference sequence). CDR3 residues: CASSQLRARPTGELFF. CDR3 DNA sequence: TGTGCCAGCAGTCAACTAAGGGCCAGGCCCACCGGGGAGCTGTTTTTT.

This chain connects TRBV27 to TRBJ1-6, with 9 bases that match TRBD1. The CDR3 runs to 14 residues. The germline gives CDR1 MNHEY, CDR2 SMNVEV (reference sequence). The trim removed 7 bases at V and 9 bases at J, leaving 7 bases unmatched. The chain's CDR3 is CASTRTGASSPLHF. As DNA, the CDR3 is TGTGCCAGCACGCGGACAGGGGCCAGTTCACCCCTCCACTTT.

The chain joins TRBV7-9 to TRBJ2-7; TRBD2 might be the D (6 bases). The length of the CDR3 is 14 residues. The V end was cut by 5 bases, the J end by 5 bases, with 16 bases between. In germline, CDR1 is SEHNR, CDR2 FQNEAQ (reference sequence). For the CDR3, the DNA is TGTGCCAGCAGCCCCACGGGGGACTGGAACGAGCAGTACTTC. Translation: CASSPTGDWNEQYF.